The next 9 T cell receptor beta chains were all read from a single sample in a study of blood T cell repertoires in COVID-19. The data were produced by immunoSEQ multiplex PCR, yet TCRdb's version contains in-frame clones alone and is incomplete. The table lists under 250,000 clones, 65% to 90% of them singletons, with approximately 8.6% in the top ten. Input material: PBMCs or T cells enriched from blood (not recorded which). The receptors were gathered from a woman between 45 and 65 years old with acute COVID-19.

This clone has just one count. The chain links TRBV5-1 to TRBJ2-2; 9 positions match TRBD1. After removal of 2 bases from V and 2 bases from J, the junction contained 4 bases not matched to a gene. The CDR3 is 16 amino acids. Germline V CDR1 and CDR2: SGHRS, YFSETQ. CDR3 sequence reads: CASSFAGQGNTGELFF. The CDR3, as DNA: TGCGCCAGCAGCTTTGCGGGACAGGGTAACACCGGGGAGCTGTTTTTT. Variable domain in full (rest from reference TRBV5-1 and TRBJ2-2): KAGVTQTPRYLIKTRGQQVTLSCSPISGHRSVSWYQQTPGQGLQFLFEYFSETQRNKGNFPGRFSGRQFSNSRSEMNVSTLELGDSALYLCASSFAGQGNTGELFFGEGSRLTVL.

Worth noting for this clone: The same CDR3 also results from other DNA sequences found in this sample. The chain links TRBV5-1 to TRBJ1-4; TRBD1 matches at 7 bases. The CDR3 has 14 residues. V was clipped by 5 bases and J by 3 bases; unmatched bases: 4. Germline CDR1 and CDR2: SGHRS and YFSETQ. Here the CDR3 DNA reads TGCGCCAGCAGACCCCAGGGGGCTAATGAAAAACTGTTTTTT. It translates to CASRPQGANEKLFF. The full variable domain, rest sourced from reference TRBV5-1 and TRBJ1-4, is KAGVTQTPRYLIKTRGQQVTLSCSPISGHRSVSWYQQTPGQGLQFLFEYFSETQRNKGNFPGRFSGRQFSNSRSEMNVSTLELGDSALYLCASRPQGANEKLFFGSGTQLSVL.

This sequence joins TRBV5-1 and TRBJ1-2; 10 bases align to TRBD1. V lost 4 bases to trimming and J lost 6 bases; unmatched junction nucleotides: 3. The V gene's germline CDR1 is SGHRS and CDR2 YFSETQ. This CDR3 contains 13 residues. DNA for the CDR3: TGCGCCAGCAGCGCGGGACAGGGGAATGGCTACACCTTC. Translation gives CASSAGQGNGYTF.

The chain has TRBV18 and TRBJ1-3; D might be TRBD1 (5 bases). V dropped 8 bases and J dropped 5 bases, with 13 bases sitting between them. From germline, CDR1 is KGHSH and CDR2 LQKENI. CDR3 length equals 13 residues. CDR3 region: CASTSGGRNTIYF. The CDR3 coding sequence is TGTGCCAGCACTTCGGGGGGTCGAAACACCATATATTTT.

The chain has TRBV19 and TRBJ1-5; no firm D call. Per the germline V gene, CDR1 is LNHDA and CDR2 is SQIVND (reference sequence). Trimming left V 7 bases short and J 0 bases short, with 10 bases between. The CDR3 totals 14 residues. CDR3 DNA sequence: TGTGCCAGTAAGGAATTAGCTAGCAATCAGCCCCAGCATTTT. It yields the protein CASKELASNQPQHF.

The CDR3 region has the DNA TGCGCCAGCAGCCAAGCAGGACAGGCCTCGATTAATTCACCCCTCCACTTT. Amino acid sequence: CASSQAGQASINSPLHF. This chain connects TRBV4-3 to TRBJ1-6; TRBD1 agrees at 7 bases. CDR1 and CDR2 from the germline V gene are LGHNA and YSLEER. After removal of 1 base from V and 6 bases from J, the junction contained 9 bases not matched to a gene. The CDR3 is made up of 17 amino acids.

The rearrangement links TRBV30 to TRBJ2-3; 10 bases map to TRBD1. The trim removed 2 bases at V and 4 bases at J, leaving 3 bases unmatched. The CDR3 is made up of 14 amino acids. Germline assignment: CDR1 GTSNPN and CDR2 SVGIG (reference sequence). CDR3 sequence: CAWSRTGGADTQYF. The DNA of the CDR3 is TGTGCCTGGAGTCGGACAGGGGGGGCAGATACGCAGTATTTT.

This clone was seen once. This CDR3 is CACQAPRKKLFF. CDR3 sequence (DNA): TGTGCCTGCCAAGCCCCGCGGAAAAAACTGTTTTTT. The gene calls are TRBV30 and TRBJ1-4; no firm D call. The CDR3 loop spans 12 amino acids. V was shortened by 6 bases and J by 9 bases, with 14 bases between the two germline ends. The germline CDR1 and CDR2 sequences are GTSNPN and SVGIG (reference sequence).

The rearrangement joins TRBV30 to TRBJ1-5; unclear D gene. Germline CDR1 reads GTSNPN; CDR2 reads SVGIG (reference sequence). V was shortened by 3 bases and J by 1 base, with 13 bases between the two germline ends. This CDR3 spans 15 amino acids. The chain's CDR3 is CAWSRGLGSNQPQHF. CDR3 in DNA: TGTGCCTGGAGCCGCGGGCTAGGGAGCAATCAGCCCCAGCATTTT.